This T cell receptor beta chain was recovered during a study of tumor-infiltrating lymphocytes in localized non-small cell lung cancer. Here immunoSEQ multiplex PCR was the method, and the copy in TCRdb shows in-frame clones only, minus some. The sample contains under 25,000 clones, 55% to 75% of which appear only once. The CDR3 extends over 15 amino acids. The germline V gene has CDR1 LNHDA and CDR2 SQIVND (reference sequence). The V and J ends lost 7 bases and 1 base respectively, with 16 bases between them. Source material: lung tumor tissue. V gene TRBV19 combines with J gene TRBJ1-1; D is unclear. This TCR was recovered from a human donor with non-small cell lung cancer. CDR3 residues: CASITIGSGNTEAFF. The CDR3 region has the DNA TGTGCCAGTATCACCATAGGGTCCGGGAACACTGAAGCTTTCTTT.